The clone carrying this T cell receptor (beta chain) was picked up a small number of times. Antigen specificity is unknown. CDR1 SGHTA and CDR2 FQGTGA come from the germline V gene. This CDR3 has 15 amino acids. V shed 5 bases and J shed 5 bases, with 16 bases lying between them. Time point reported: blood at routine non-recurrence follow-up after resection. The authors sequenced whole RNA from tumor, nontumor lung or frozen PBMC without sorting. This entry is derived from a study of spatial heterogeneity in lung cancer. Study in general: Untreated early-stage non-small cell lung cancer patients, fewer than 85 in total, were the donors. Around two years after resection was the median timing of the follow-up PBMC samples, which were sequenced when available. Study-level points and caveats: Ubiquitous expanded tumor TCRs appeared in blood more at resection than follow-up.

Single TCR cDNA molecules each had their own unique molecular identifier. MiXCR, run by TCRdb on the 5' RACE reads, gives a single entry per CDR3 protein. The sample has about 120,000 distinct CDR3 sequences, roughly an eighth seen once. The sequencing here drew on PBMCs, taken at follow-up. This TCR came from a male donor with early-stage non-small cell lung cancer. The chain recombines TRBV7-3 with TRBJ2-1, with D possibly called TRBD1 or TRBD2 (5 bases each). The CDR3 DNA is TGTGCCAGCAGCAAGAACCGGGACCCAAACAATGAGCAGTTCTTC. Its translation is CASSKNRDPNNEQFF.